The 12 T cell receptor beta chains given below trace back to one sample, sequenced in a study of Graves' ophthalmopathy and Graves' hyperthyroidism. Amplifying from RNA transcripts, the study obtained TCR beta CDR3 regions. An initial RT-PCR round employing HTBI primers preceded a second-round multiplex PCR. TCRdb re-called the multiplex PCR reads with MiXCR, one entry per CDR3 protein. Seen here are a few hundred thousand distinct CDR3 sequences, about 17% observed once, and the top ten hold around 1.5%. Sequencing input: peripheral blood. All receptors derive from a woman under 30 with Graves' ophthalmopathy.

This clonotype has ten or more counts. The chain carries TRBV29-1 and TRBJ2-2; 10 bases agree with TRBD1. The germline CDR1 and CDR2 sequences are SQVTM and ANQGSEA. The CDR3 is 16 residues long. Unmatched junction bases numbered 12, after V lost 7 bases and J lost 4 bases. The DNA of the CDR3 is TGCAGCGCCCGGGACAGGGGCCGGGAGGTCACCGGGGAGCTGTTTTTT. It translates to CSARDRGREVTGELFF.

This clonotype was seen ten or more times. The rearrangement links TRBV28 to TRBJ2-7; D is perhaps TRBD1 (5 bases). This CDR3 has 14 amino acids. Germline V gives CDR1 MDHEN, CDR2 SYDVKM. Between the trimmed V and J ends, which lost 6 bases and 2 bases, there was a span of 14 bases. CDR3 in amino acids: CASSNGVGAYEQYF. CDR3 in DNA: TGTGCCAGCAGCAATGGGGTAGGGGCCTACGAGCAGTACTTC. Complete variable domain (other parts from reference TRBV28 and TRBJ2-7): DVKVTQSSRYLVKRTGEKVFLECVQDMDHENMFWYRQDPGLGLRLIYFSYDVKMKEKGDIPEGYSVSREKKERFSLILESASTNQTSMYLCASSNGVGAYEQYFGPGTRLTVT.

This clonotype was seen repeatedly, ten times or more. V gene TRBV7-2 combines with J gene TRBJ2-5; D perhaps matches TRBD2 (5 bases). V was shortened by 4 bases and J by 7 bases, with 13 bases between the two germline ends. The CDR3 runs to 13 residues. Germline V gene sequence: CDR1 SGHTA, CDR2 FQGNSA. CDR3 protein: CASSYLRRGTQYF. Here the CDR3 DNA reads TGTGCCAGCAGCTACCTGCGCCGGGGGACCCAGTACTTC.

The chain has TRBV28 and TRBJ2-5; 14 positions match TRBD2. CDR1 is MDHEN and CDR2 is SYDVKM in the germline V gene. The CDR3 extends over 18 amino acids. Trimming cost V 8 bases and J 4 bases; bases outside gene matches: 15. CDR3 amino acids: CASLSPPGLAGARETQYF. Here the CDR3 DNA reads TGTGCCAGCTTAAGCCCGCCGGGACTAGCGGGAGCCCGAGAGACCCAGTACTTC.

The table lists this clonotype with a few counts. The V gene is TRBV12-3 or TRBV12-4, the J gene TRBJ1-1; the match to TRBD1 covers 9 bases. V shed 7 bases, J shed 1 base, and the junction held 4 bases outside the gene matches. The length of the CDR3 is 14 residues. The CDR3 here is CASTQGAWNTEAFF. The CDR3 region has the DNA TGTGCCAGCACACAGGGGGCTTGGAACACTGAAGCTTTCTTT.

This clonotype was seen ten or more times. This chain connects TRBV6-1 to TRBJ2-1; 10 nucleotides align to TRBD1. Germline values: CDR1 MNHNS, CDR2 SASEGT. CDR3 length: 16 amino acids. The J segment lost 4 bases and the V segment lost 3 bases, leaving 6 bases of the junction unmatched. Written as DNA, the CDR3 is TGTGCCAGCAGTGATGGGTCGGGACAGGGGTACAATGAGCAGTTCTTC. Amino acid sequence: CASSDGSGQGYNEQFF.

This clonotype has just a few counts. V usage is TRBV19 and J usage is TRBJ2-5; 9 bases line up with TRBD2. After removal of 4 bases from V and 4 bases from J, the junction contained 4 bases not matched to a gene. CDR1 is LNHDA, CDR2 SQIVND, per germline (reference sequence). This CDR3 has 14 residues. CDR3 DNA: TGTGCCAGTAGTAGCCAACTAGCGGGAGAGACCCAGTACTTC. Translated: CASSSQLAGETQYF.

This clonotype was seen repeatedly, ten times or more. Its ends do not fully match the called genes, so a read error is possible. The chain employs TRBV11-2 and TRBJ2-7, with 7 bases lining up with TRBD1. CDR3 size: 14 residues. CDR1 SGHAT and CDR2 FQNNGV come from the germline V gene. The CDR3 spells CAGSLGRQGGEQYF. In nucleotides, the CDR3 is TGTGCCGGCAGCTTAGGGCGACAGGGCGGTGAGCAGTACTTC.

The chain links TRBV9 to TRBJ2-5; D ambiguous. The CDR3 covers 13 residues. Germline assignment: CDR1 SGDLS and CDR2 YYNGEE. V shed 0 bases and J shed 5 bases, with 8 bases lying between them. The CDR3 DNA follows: TGTGCCAGCAGCGTAGGTGGGCTTGAGACCCAGTACTTC. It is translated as CASSVGGLETQYF.

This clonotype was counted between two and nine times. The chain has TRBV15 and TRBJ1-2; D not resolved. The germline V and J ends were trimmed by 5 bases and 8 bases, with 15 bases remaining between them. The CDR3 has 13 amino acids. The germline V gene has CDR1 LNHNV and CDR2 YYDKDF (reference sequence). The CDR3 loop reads CATSPYKGAGYTF. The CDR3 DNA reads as TGTGCCACCAGCCCGTACAAGGGAGCGGGCTACACCTTC.

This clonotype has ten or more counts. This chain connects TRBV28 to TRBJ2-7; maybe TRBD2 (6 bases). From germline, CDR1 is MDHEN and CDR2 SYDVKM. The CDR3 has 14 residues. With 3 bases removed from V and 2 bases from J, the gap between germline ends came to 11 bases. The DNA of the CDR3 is TGTGCCAGCAGTTTTATGGACTACCCCTACGAGCAGTACTTC. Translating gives CASSFMDYPYEQYF.

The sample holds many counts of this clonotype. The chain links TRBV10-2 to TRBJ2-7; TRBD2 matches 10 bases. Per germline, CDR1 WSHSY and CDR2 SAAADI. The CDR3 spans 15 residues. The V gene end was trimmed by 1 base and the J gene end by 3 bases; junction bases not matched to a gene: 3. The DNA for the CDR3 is TGCGCCAGCAGTGAGTTGTCTAGCGGGAGCTACGAGCAGTACTTC. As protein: CASSELSSGSYEQYF.